This TCR beta chain was profiled in a study of cytomegalovirus exposure and HLA in healthy donors. As for this clone: Its antigen is undetermined.

Broader study findings: Segments of the TCR beta V type were, in most cases, productive about 87% or about 30% of the time in an earlier analysis.

The J segment lost 5 bases and the V segment lost 0 bases, leaving 8 bases of the junction unmatched. Germline V gene lookup returns CDR1 SGHDT and CDR2 YYEEEE. CDR3 length: 17 residues. The PCR made use of 60 Vbeta and 13 Jbeta primers. Measured with immunoSEQ multiplex PCR; TCRdb has only the in-frame clones, and not every one. The profile covers 200,000 to 250,000 clones, with roughly 89% appearing a single time and about 1% taken by the ten largest. The V call is TRBV5-6, the J call TRBJ2-2, with 9 bases identical to TRBD1. The receptor comes from a young woman in good health and CMV-seronegative. The sequenced material came from PBMCs. CDR3 in DNA: TGTGCCAGCAGCTTGGCTTTTTCCGGGACAGGGACCGGGGAGCTGTTTTTT. It encodes CASSLAFSGTGTGELFF.